There are many counts of the clone carrying this T cell receptor (beta chain). This sample is part of a study of glioma-infiltrating T cells. Study context: Glioblastomas were WHO grade IV, sampled at first diagnosis; low-grade were grade II.

The iRepertoire nested amplicon-rescue multiplex PCR amplified TCR alpha and beta CDR3s from RNA. TCRdb redid the calling of the multiplex PCR reads with MiXCR, one entry per CDR3 protein. The sample includes roughly 350,000 distinct CDR3 sequences, 41% of them seen just once. What was sequenced was glioma tissue, nonneoplastic brain tissue, or PBMCs (not recorded which). The TCR comes from a human donor with low-grade glioma or glioblastoma, undergoing nonglioma brain surgery, or in good health (not recorded which).

This chain's CDR3 is CASSFLSRGSYEQYF. DNA of the CDR3: TGTGCCAGCAGTTTCCTCAGCCGGGGCTCCTACGAGCAGTACTTC. This sequence joins TRBV28 and TRBJ2-7; weak D call: TRBD2 (5 bases). The length of the CDR3 is 15 residues. Trimming cost V 3 bases and J 0 bases, with 12 bases left between them. The germline V gene encodes CDR1 MDHEN and CDR2 SYDVKM.